These 13 T cell receptor beta chains came from one sample sequenced in a study of blood T cell repertoires in COVID-19. Some clones are missing from TCRdb's copy, which holds only in-frame ones; the method was immunoSEQ multiplex PCR. The top ten clones hold over 0.9% of a sample with almost 400,000 clones, 85% to 90% of them seen once. Sequencing used PBMCs or T cells enriched from blood (not recorded which). The source is a woman in her 30s with acute COVID-19.

The chain couples TRBV25-1 to TRBJ1-1, with a tentative D call TRBD1 (6 bases). This CDR3 region has 15 residues. Germline-derived CDR1 and CDR2 are MGHDK and SYGVNS. V lost 4 bases, J lost 0 bases, and 12 bases lay in between. CDR3 sequence: CASSAQGLMNTEAFF. CDR3 nucleotide sequence: TGTGCCAGCAGTGCCCAGGGGCTAATGAACACTGAAGCTTTCTTT.

The chain joins TRBV29-1 to TRBJ2-7; TRBD2 aligns across 8 bases. Germline values: CDR1 SQVTM, CDR2 ANQGSEA. The CDR3 runs to 15 residues. V was clipped by 4 bases and J by 3 bases; unmatched bases: 11. The CDR3 DNA reads TGCAGCGTTGTATTGTTGGCGGGGGGAAGCTACGAGCAGTACTTC. It specifies CSVVLLAGGSYEQYF.

The chain uses TRBV19 and TRBJ2-2, with D possibly TRBD1 on 5 matching bases. The germline gives CDR1 LNHDA, CDR2 SQIVND (reference sequence). The germline V and J ends were trimmed by 5 bases and 0 bases, with 10 bases remaining between them. The CDR3 totals 15 residues. The chain's CDR3 is CASSFGRANTGELFF. CDR3 in DNA: TGTGCCAGTAGTTTCGGCAGGGCGAACACCGGGGAGCTGTTTTTT.

The chain carries TRBV24-1 and TRBJ1-1; D unresolved. The CDR3 loop spans 13 amino acids. Per the germline V gene, CDR1 is KGHDR and CDR2 is SFDVKD. V lost 1 base and J lost 3, with 5 bases in between. CDR3: CATSDFRDTEAFF. In DNA form, the CDR3 reads TGTGCCACCAGTGATTTTCGGGACACTGAAGCTTTCTTT.

The chain combines TRBV9 with TRBJ1-6; maybe TRBD1 (5 bases). Per the germline V gene, CDR1 is SGDLS and CDR2 is YYNGEE. The germline V and J ends were trimmed by 0 bases and 8 bases, with 6 bases remaining between them. The CDR3 sequence is 13 residues long. The CDR3 DNA reads TGTGCCAGCAGCGTAGGGGGCGATTCACCCCTCCACTTT. Its translation is CASSVGGDSPLHF.

The rearrangement uses TRBV19 and TRBJ1-6; D ambiguous. Germline CDR1 reads LNHDA; CDR2 reads SQIVND (reference sequence). V lost 4 bases to trimming and J lost 7 bases, with 17 bases between them. This CDR3 comprises 16 residues. The CDR3 nucleotides read TGTGCCAGTAGTAGCCGGTCAGAACTACGAAATTCACCCCTCCACTTT. Protein: CASSSRSELRNSPLHF.

This chain uses TRBV2 with TRBJ2-1, with 12 bases matching TRBD1. The germline gives CDR1 SNHLY, CDR2 FYNNEI. This CDR3 has 15 amino acids. Trimming removed 4 bases from V and 7 bases from J; junction bases left unmatched: 5. The CDR3 here is CASSAGQGARNEQFF. In DNA, the CDR3 is TGTGCCAGCAGTGCGGGACAGGGGGCTAGGAATGAGCAGTTCTTC.

This clone was counted only a few times. The J gene is TRBJ1-1, the V gene TRBV6-5, with D uncertain. From germline, CDR1 is MNHEY and CDR2 SVGAGI. Trimming shortened V by 8 bases and J by 0 bases, and 10 bases separated the two germline ends. The CDR3 runs 13 residues. CDR3 bases: TGTGCCAGCCAGGCCGGAATGAACACTGAAGCTTTCTTT. Its translation: CASQAGMNTEAFF.

The rearrangement uses TRBV7-9 and TRBJ2-2; 8 bases line up with TRBD1. There are 15 residues in the CDR3. The germline CDR1 and CDR2 sequences are SEHNR and FQNEAQ (reference sequence). V trimming: 3 bases; J trimming: 1 base; junction bases outside the gene matches: 1. Here the CDR3 DNA reads TGTGCCAGCAGCTTGGGGACAGGGAACACCGGGGAGCTGTTTTTT. This sequence encodes CASSLGTGNTGELFF.

The genes are TRBV19 and TRBJ1-6; TRBD1 matches 11 bases. CDR1 is LNHDA and CDR2 is SQIVND in the germline V gene (reference sequence). Losses at the gene ends were 2 bases for V and 0 bases for J; bases not matched to a gene: 6. The CDR3 spans 19 residues. The CDR3 nucleotides are TGTGCCAGTAGTATAATGGGACAGGGGGTGAGCTCCTATAATTCACCCCTCCACTTT. It is translated as CASSIMGQGVSSYNSPLHF.

This clone has only one observation. V is TRBV5-5 and J is TRBJ1-3; unclear D gene. Germline V gene data show CDR1 as SGHKS and CDR2 as YYEKEE (reference sequence). Trimming cost V 4 bases and J 0 bases, with 14 bases left between them. The CDR3 spans 16 residues. The CDR3 sequence is CASSLDIRRSGNTIYF. The DNA for the CDR3 is TGTGCCAGCAGCCTTGACATTCGTCGCTCTGGAAACACCATATATTTT.

This clone was observed a single time. This chain connects TRBV4-3 to TRBJ1-4, with 7 bases lining up with TRBD1. V trimming: 0 bases; J trimming: 0 bases; junction bases outside the gene matches: 7. Germline CDR1 is LGHNA and CDR2 is YSLEER. This CDR3 is 18 amino acids long. CDR3 in DNA: TGCGCCAGCAGCCAAGAGGGGACAGAGACGTCAACTAATGAAAAACTGTTTTTT. This translates into CASSQEGTETSTNEKLFF.

The chain uses TRBV4-3 and TRBJ2-7; 7 nucleotides agree with TRBD1. The germline V gene encodes CDR1 LGHNA and CDR2 YSLEER. The CDR3 loop spans 15 amino acids. V gave up 4 bases and J gave up 4 bases; unmatched junction bases: 10. For the CDR3, the DNA is TGCGCCAGCAGCCGAGACCAACAGGGGCCTTACGAGCAGTACTTC. Translated: CASSRDQQGPYEQYF.